This T cell receptor beta chain was recorded in a study of T cell responses to AZD1222 COVID-19 vaccine (dated by TCRdb to the early 2020s). Describing the broader study: AZD1222 recipients whose second dose came at about 4 weeks and those whose second dose came at about 12 weeks were combined into one group, since spike-specific TCR depth and breadth did not differ between the two schedules. TCR sequencing was performed for over 230 trial participants, of whom some 200 were given two doses of AZD1222 and approximately 25 were given two doses of MenACWY control vaccine. Trial participants were enrolled by age into subgroups of 18-55, 56-69 and 70-plus years, and 148, 28 and 57 TCR-sequenced participants, respectively, were included in these subgroups. Results and caveats for the whole study, not just this receptor: Conclusions about previously exposed vaccinees are limited, since just a handful of AZD1222 recipients were seropositive for SARS-CoV-2 at baseline. The whole spike protein was spanned by vaccine-associated CD4 TCRs, and dominant responses were seen in regions 160-218 and 743-854. Participants were mostly white British, with more females than males. The authors suggested clonal diversity may have been underestimated. The 56-69-year group was small, and its depth increase did not reach significance, likely because of low power. Reportedly, close to half of the unique spike-specific TCRs recognized epitopes lying outside the regions that are mutated in the B.1.351 and B.1.1.7 variants. After two AZD1222 doses, spike-specific TCR breadth and depth were significantly higher than at day 0 and than in MenACWY recipients. Because no day 14 peak-response samples were available, repertoires were characterized only after the peak T cell response.

This specimen's time point label, interpreted: baseline before first vaccination. The vaccinee samples were drawn from two UK trials, COV001 and COV002, one of which was a single-blind randomized controlled phase 2/3 trial testing AZD1222 (ChAdOx1 nCoV-19) in healthy adults. Trial participant PBMC samples were collected at day 0 and day 28 after the second dose for TCRbeta chain sequencing. The CDR3 regions of human TCRbeta chains were analyzed by immunosequencing. In the original analysis: Repertoire TCRs were checked for matches against a reference library of SARS-CoV-2-specific TCRs that had been generated using the MIRA antigen-specificity platform. Breadth was defined as the fraction of unique TCRs that were SARS-CoV-2-associated. Depth was defined as the fraction of total T cells that were SARS-CoV-2-associated. Each spike-specific TCR was assigned to its reactive spike region and to a CD4 or CD8 class using the MIRA data. Log10-transformed breadth and depth values were compared by one-way ANOVA with Sidak's multiple comparisons tests. In its TCRdb copy, this immuneACCESS table keeps in-frame sequences only and misses some clones. Where compared with another copy, unresolved V genes explain less than half of these, and the others have no known cause. V, J and clone size are those of that table, while D and trimming were read from the DNA. The sample data list 95,000 to 150,000 clones, and under 85% of these were observed just once. Over 5% of the sample belongs to the ten largest clones.

Points on this clone: Its antigen remains undetermined. Per-nucleotide qualities are absent, and no much larger clonotype sits a single base away.

The germline V gene (reference sequence) specifies LNHNV as CDR1 and YYDKDF as CDR2. Taken from cysteine to phenylalanine, the CDR3 has 16 residues. CDR3 DNA only is kept here, 48 bases in frame from base 1. V is reduced by 5 bases and J by 5 bases, leaving a spacing of 21 bases between them. This TCR was recovered from an adult in good health. In this chain, TRBV15 is recombined with TRBJ1-2, with the D gene not clear enough to name. The material was peripheral blood, obtained on day 0 of AZD1222 vaccination. The CDR3 protein sequence reads: CATSPAGSAVGYGYTF. The DNA reads TGTGCCACCAGCCCGGCCGGGTCAGCCGTGGGGTATGGCTACACCTTC.